This TCR beta chain was profiled in a study of molecular identifiers for immune sequencing clone quantification. MiXCR was run by TCRdb on the PCR reads, yielding one entry per CDR3 protein. The sample has around 300,000 distinct CDR3 sequences, roughly a quarter seen once. Sorted cell numbers of about 19,000 to 1,000,000, with 10%, 30% or 50% RNA, served as input for naive CD8 libraries. As CD8+CD4-CCR7+CD45RA+ cells, naive CD8 T cells were sorted. Trimming removed 8 bases at V and 5 bases at J, with 9 bases between. Germline V lookup: CDR1 MNHEY, CDR2 SMNVEV (reference sequence). The CDR3 runs to 11 residues.

V and J are TRBV27 and TRBJ2-5, with D unresolved. The TCR was taken from a human donor in good health. Some libraries in this study had Jurkat cell RNA spiked in. Sequenced material: naive CD8+ T cells from blood, with Jurkat cell RNA spiked in. Subset meaning: FACS-sorted CD8+CD4-CCR7+CD45RA+ naive T cells. CDR3 residues: CASGPAETQYF. In nucleotides, the CDR3 is TGTGCCAGCGGACCCGCCGAGACCCAGTACTTC.